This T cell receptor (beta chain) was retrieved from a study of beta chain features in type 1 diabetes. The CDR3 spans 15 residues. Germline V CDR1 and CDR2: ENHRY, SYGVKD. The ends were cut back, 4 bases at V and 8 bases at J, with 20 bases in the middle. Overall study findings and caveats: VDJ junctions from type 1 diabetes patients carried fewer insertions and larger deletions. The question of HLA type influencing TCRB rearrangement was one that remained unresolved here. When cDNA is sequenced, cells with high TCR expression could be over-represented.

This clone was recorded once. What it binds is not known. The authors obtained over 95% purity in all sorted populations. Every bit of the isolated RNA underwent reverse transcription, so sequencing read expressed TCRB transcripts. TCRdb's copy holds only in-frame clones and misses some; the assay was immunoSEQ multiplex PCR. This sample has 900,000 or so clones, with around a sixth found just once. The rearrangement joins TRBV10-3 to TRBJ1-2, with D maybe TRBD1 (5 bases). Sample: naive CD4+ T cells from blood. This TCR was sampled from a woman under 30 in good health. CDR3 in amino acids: CAISGGGTSVRGYTF. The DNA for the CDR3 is TGTGCCATCAGTGGTGGGGGAACCTCGGTGCGGGGCTACACCTTC.